A single T cell receptor (beta chain) is shown here with its context. Its antigen is currently unknown. These data come from a study of shared clonotypes between healthy human individuals. Overall study results and limits: Generation probabilities of non-shared clonotypes were lower (relative to those shared by all four donors). Roughly 5.3% of naive CD4 clonotypes were common to four donors.

V gave up 5 bases and J gave up 1 base; unmatched junction bases: 5. CDR1 SGHAT and CDR2 FQNNGV come from the germline V gene. The CDR3 is made up of 15 amino acids. As defined, naive CD8 cells were CD45RO-negative and positively selected for CCR7, with terminally differentiated effector memory CD45RA+ cells excluded. The authors' processing: Without quality scores, immunoSEQ junctional reads could not be filtered like full-length reads. Method: immunoSEQ multiplex PCR; TCRdb's copy keeps in-frame clones and lacks some. Clone size and V and J calls were adopted from that table, with D and trimming inferred from the DNA. The sample includes roughly 2.1 million clones, roughly 91% seen only once; the top ten take roughly 1.8%.

The chain is built from TRBV11-2 and TRBJ1-1; TRBD1 aligns across 9 bases. Sequences were obtained from naive CD8+ T cells from PBMCs. The clonotype originates from a man aged 18 to 30 in good health. Some clones in this sample may be carry-over from other donors' samples. The CDR3 spells CASSGRQGGNTEAFF. The CDR3 region has the DNA TGTGCCAGCAGCGGCAGACAGGGGGGGAACACTGAAGCTTTCTTT. Looking up the rest from reference TRBV11-2 and TRBJ1-1 gives the full variable domain: EAGVAQSPRYKIIEKRQSVAFWCNPISGHATLYWYQQILGQGPKLLIQFQNNGVVDDSQLPKDRFSAERLKGVDSTLKIQPAKLEDSAVYLCASSGRQGGNTEAFFGQGTRLTVV.